Described below is a single TCR beta chain sequence and its context. The isolated RNA, all of it, was reverse transcribed, so expressed TCRB transcripts were what got sequenced. Data came from immunoSEQ multiplex PCR; TCRdb stores just in-frame clones and leaves some out. The sample carries about 470,000 clones, approximately 30% recorded once. The sample comes from a study of beta chain features in type 1 diabetes. V was shortened by 2 bases and J by 6 bases, with 4 bases between the two germline ends. The CDR3 is 12 residues long. Germline V gene data show CDR1 as MNHEY and CDR2 as SMNVEV (reference sequence).

The sample was naive CD4+ T cells from blood. The sequence derives from a man between 18 and 29 years old in good health. The chain uses TRBV27 and TRBJ2-2; D is ambiguous. CDR3 region: CASSLGPGELFF. CDR3 DNA: TGTGCCAGCAGTTTAGGCCCCGGGGAGCTGTTTTTT.